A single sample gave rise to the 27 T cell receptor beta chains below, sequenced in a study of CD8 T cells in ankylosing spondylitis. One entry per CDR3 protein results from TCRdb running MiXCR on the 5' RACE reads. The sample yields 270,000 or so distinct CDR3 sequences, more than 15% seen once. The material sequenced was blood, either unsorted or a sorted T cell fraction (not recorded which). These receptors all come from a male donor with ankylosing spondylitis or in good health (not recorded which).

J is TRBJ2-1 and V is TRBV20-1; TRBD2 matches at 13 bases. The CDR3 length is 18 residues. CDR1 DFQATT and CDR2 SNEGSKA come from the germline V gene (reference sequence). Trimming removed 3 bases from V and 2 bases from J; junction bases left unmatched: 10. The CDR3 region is CSASGLAGVTGTYNEQFF. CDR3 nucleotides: TGCAGTGCTAGCGGACTAGCGGGAGTAACCGGGACCTACAATGAGCAGTTCTTC.

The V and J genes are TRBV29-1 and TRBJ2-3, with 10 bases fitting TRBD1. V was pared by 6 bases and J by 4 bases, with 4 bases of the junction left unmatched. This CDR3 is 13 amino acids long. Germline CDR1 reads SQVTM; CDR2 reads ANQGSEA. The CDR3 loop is CSVDGTGADTQYF. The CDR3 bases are TGCAGCGTGGATGGGACAGGGGCAGATACGCAGTATTTT.

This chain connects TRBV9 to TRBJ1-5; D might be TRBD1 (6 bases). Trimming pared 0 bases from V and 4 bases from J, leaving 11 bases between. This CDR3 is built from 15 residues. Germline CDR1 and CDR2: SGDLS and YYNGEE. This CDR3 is CASSVGSTGNQPQHF. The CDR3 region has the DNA TGTGCCAGCAGCGTAGGGTCGACAGGAAATCAGCCCCAGCATTTT.

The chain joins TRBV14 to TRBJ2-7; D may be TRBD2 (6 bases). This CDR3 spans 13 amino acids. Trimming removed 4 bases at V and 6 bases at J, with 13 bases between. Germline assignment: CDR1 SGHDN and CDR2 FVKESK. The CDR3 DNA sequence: TGTGCCAGCAGCCCCGGGGGACTGATCGAGCAGTACTTC. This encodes CASSPGGLIEQYF.

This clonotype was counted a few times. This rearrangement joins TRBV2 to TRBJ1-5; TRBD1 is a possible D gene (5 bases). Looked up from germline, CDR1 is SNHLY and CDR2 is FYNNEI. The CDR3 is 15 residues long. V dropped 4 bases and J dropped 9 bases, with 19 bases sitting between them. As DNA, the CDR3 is TGTGCCAGCAGTGGGGGGAAGGGCCCTGGGTCGCCCCAGCATTTT. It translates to CASSGGKGPGSPQHF. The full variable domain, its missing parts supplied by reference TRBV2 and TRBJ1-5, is EPEVTQTPSHQVTQMGQEVILRCVPISNHLYFYWYRQILGQKVEFLVSFYNNEISEKSEIFDDQFSVERPDGSNFTLKIRSTKLEDSAMYFCASSGGKGPGSPQHFGDGTRLSIL.

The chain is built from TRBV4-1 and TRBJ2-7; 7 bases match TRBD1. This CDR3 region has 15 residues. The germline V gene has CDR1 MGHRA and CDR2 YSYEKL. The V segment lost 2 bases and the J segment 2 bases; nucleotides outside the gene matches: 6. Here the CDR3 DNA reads TGCGCCAGCAGCCAACGACAGGGCAGTACCTACGAGCAGTACTTC. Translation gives CASSQRQGSTYEQYF.

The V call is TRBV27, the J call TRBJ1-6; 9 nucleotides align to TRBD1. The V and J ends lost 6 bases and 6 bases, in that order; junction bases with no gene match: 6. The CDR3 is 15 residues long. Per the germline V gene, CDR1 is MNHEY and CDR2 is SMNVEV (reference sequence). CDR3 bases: TGTGCCAGCAGAGTACAGGGGGCGGGTAATTCACCCCTCCACTTT. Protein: CASRVQGAGNSPLHF.

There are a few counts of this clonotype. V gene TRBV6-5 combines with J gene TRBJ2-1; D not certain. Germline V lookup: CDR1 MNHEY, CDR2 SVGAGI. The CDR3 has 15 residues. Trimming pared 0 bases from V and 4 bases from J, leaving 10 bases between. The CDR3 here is CASSYSTYQYNEQFF. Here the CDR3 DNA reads TGTGCCAGCAGTTACTCGACGTACCAGTACAATGAGCAGTTCTTC.

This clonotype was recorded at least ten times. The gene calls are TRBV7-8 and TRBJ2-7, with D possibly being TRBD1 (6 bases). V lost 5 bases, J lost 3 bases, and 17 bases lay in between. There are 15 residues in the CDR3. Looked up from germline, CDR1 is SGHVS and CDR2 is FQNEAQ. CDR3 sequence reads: CASSPFEGVVYEQYF. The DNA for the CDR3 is TGTGCCAGCAGCCCCTTTGAGGGGGTGGTCTACGAGCAGTACTTC.

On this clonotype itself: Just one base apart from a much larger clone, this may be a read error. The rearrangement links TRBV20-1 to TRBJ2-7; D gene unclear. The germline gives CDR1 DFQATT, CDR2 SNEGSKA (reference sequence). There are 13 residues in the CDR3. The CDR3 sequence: CSASGYTSSEQYF. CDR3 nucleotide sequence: TGCAGTGCTAGCGGGTACACCTCCTCCGAGCAGTACTTC.

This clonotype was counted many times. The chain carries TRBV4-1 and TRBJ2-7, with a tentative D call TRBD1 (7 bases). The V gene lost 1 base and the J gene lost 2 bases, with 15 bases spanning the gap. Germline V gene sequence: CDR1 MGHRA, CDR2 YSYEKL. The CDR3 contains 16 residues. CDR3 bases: TGCGCCAGCAGCCAAGTGGACGGGGGACAGACCTACGAGCAGTACTTC. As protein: CASSQVDGGQTYEQYF.

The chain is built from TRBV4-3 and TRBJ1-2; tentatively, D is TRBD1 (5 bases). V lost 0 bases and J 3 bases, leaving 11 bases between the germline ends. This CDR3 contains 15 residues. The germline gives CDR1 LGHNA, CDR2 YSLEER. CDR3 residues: CASSQDSGGDYGYTF. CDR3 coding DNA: TGCGCCAGCAGCCAAGATAGTGGGGGGGACTATGGCTACACCTTC.

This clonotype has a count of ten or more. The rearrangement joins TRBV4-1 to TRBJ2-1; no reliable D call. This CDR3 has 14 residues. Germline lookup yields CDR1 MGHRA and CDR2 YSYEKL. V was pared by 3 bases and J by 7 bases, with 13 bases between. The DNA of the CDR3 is TGCGCCAGCAGCCATGTGTCCCCCCTGAATGAGCAGTTCTTC. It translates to CASSHVSPLNEQFF.

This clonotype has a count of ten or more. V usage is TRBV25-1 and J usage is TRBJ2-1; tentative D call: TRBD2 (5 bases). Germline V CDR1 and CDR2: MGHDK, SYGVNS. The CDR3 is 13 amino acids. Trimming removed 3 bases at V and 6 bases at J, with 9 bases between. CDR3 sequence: CASSDTGSNEQFF. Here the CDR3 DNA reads TGTGCCAGCAGTGATACGGGGTCCAATGAGCAGTTCTTC.

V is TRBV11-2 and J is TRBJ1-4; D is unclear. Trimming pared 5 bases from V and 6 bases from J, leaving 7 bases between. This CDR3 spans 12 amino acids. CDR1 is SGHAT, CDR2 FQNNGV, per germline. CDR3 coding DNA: TGTGCCAGCAGCCACAGCTATGAAAAACTGTTTTTT. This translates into CASSHSYEKLFF.

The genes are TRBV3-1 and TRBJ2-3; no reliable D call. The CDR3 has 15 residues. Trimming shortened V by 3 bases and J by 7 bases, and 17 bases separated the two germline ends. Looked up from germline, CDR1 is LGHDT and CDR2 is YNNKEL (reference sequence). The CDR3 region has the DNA TGTGCCAGCAGCCATCCCTTGGCAGGAGAACATACGCAGTATTTT. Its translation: CASSHPLAGEHTQYF.

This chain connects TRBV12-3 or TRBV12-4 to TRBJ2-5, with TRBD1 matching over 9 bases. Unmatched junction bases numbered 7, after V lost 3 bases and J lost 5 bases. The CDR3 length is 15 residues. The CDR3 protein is CASSFPTGGQETQYF. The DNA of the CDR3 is TGTGCCAGCAGTTTTCCTACAGGGGGCCAGGAGACCCAGTACTTC.

DNA for the CDR3: TGTGCCAGCAGCGTACCAACTAGCGGGGAGAACACCGGGGAGCTGTTTTTT. It yields the protein CASSVPTSGENTGELFF. The chain carries TRBV9 and TRBJ2-2; TRBD2 matches at 10 bases. The V and J ends lost 1 base and 1 base, in that order; junction bases with no gene match: 4. Germline CDR1 SGDLS, CDR2 YYNGEE. The CDR3 loop spans 17 amino acids. Complete variable domain (other parts from reference TRBV9 and TRBJ2-2): DSGVTQTPKHLITATGQRVTLRCSPRSGDLSVYWYQQSLDQGLQFLIQYYNGEERAKGNILERFSAQQFPDLHSELNLSSLELGDSALYFCASSVPTSGENTGELFFGEGSRLTVL.

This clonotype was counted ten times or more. The CDR3 here is CASSDGAGVSNEQFF. The CDR3 DNA is TGTGCCAGCAGTGACGGAGCGGGAGTATCCAATGAGCAGTTCTTC. This chain connects TRBV6-4 to TRBJ2-1; 8 bases are a match to TRBD2. Germline CDR1 and CDR2: MRHNA and SNTAGT. The CDR3 contains 15 residues. The V segment lost 2 bases and the J segment 6 bases; nucleotides outside the gene matches: 6.

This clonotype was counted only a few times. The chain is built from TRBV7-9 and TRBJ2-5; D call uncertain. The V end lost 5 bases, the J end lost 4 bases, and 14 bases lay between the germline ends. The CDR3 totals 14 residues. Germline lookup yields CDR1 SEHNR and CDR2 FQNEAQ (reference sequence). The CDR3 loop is CASSQRTNLETQYF. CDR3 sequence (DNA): TGTGCCAGCAGCCAGAGGACGAACCTAGAGACCCAGTACTTC. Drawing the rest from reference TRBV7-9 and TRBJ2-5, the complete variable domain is DTGVSQNPRHKITKRGQNVTFRCDPISEHNRLYWYRQTLGQGPEFLTYFQNEAQLEKSRLLSDRFSAERPKGSFSTLEIQRTEQGDSAMYLCASSQRTNLETQYFGPGTRLLVL.

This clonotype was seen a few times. The CDR3 region has the DNA TGTGCCAGCAGTCCAAGACTAGCGGGAGGGTCTCTCCCCCTCGACACGAGCACAGATACGCAGTATTTT. This gives the protein CASSPRLAGGSLPLDTSTDTQYF. V usage is TRBV6-2 or TRBV6-3 and J usage is TRBJ2-3; 14 nucleotides match TRBD2. Germline V CDR1 and CDR2: MNHEY, SVGEGT. The CDR3 consists of 23 residues. Losses at the gene ends were 5 bases for V and 0 bases for J; bases not matched to a gene: 22.

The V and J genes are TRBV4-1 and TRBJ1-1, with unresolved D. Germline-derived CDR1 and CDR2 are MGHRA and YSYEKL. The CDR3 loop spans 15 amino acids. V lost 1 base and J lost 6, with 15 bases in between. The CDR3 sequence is CASSQGSEGYPEAFF. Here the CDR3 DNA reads TGCGCCAGCAGCCAAGGATCAGAAGGTTACCCTGAAGCTTTCTTT.

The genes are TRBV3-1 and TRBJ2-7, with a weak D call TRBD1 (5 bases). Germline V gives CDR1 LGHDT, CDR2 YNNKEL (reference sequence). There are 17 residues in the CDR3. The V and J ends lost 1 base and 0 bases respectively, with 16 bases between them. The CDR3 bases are TGTGCCAGCAGCCAAGCAATTATAGGGGATCCCTCCTACGAGCAGTACTTC. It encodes CASSQAIIGDPSYEQYF.

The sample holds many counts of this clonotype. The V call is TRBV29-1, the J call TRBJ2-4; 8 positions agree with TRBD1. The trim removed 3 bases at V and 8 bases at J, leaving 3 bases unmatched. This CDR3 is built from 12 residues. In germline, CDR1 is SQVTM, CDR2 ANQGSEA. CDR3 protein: CSVDGTGDIQYF. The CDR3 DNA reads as TGCAGCGTTGACGGGACAGGAGACATTCAGTACTTC.

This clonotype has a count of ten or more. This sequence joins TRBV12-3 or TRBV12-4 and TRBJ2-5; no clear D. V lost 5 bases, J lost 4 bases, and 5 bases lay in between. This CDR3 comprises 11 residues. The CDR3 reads CASSHGETQYF. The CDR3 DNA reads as TGTGCCAGCAGTCACGGAGAGACCCAGTACTTC.

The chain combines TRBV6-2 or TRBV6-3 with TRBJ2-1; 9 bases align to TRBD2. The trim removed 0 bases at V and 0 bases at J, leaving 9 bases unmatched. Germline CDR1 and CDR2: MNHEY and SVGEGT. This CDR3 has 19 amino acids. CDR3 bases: TGTGCCAGCAGTTACTCCCCGGGACTAGCTTCGGTCTCCTACAATGAGCAGTTCTTC. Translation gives CASSYSPGLASVSYNEQFF.

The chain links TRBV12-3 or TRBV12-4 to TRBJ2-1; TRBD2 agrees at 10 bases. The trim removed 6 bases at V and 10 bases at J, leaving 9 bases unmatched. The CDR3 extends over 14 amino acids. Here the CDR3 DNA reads TGTGCCAGCAGCCCGCTTCTAGCGGGGGAAGAGCAGTTCTTC. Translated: CASSPLLAGEEQFF.